The rows below give T cell receptor beta chains drawn from one sample of a study of blood T cell repertoires in COVID-19. Generated by immunoSEQ multiplex PCR, the TCRdb table keeps only in-frame clones and is missing some. Found here are 70,000 to 90,000 clones, roughly three quarters of them singletons; the top ten hold approximately 10%. Sequenced material: peripheral blood. Source of these receptors: a man in his 70s with acute or convalescent COVID-19. CDR3s include the opening cysteine and the closing phenylalanine or tryptophan. A D gene is named only where the DNA matches it firmly. Expanded clones are given a class, and other clones once, few, many or no size at all.

J gene,clone size,D gene,V gene,CDR3 DNA,CDR3 protein
TRBJ2-3,.,TRBD2,TRBV5-1,TGCGCCAGCAGCACCAGCGGGGGAGCAGATACGCAGTATTTT,CASSTSGGADTQYF
TRBJ1-6,.,TRBD1,TRBV4-1,TGCGCCAGCAGCCAAGGGGACAGGGGCGAGCTCTGGGATAATTCACCCCTCCACTTT,CASSQGDRGELWDNSPLHF
TRBJ2-6,.,TRBD1,TRBV11-2,TGTGCCAGCAGGCGACAGGGGATGGCCGGGGCCAACGTCCTGACTTTC,CASRRQGMAGANVLTF
TRBJ1-5,once,.,TRBV6-5,TGTGCCAGCAGTCACAGGGAAAGAAGGGATCAGCCCCGGCATTTT,CASSHRERRDQPRHF
TRBJ2-3,once,TRBD2,TRBV6-2/TRBV6-3,TGTGCCAGCAGTTACCCACCGGGACTAGCGGTATCCGGGGGCACAGATACGCAGTATTTT,CASSYPPGLAVSGGTDTQYF
TRBJ2-1,.,TRBD1,TRBV2,TGTGCCAGCAGTGGACAGGGGGCGGATGAGCAGTTCTTC,CASSGQGADEQFF
TRBJ1-5,.,.,TRBV2,TGTGCCAGCAGTGCGAGACACGGAAGCAATCAGCCCCAGCATTTT,CASSARHGSNQPQHF
TRBJ2-1,.,.,TRBV7-2,TGTGCCAGCAGTGAGGGAACTTACAATGAGCAGTTCTTC,CASSEGTYNEQFF
TRBJ2-5,.,TRBD2,TRBV5-5,TGTGCCAGCAGCCTGGGGACTAGCGGGGGAGAGACCCAGTACTTC,CASSLGTSGGETQYF
TRBJ2-2,.,.,TRBV5-5,TGTGCCAGCAGCTTAGATAGAATCGGGGAGCTGTTTTTT,CASSLDRIGELFF
TRBJ2-1,.,TRBD2,TRBV24-1,TGTGCCACCAGTGCTACTAGCGGGGGCTCCTACAATGAGCAGTTCTTC,CATSATSGGSYNEQFF
TRBJ1-5,once,.,TRBV25-1,TGTGCCAGCAGTGAAGCGATGGTCAATCAGCCCCAGCATTTT,CASSEAMVNQPQHF
TRBJ2-2,.,.,TRBV2,TGTGCCAGCAGTGCGTTGGGAGATCAAGCCGGGGAGCTGTTTTTT,CASSALGDQAGELFF
TRBJ1-6,.,.,TRBV4-1,TGCGCCAGCAGCCAAGACGTCAGGCTATCCTCCTATAATTCACCCCTCCACTTT,CASSQDVRLSSYNSPLHF
TRBJ1-6,.,.,TRBV19,TGTGCCAGTAGTCGAGAAAGACCGGGACAAAATTCACCCCTCCACTTT,CASSRERPGQNSPLHF
TRBJ2-7,.,.,TRBV19,TGTGCCAGTATGAACGGGTTCTACGAGCAGTACTTC,CASMNGFYEQYF
TRBJ1-3,.,.,TRBV28,TGTGCCAGCAGTCCCGGGTCAGGGCTCGGAAACACCATATATTTT,CASSPGSGLGNTIYF
TRBJ2-2,.,.,TRBV9,TGTGCCAGCAGCGTCCAGGGGAACACCGGGGAGCTGTTTTTT,CASSVQGNTGELFF
TRBJ1-2,once,TRBD1,TRBV5-6,TGTGCCAGCAGCTTAGACAGGGGAAACTATGGCTACACCTTC,CASSLDRGNYGYTF
TRBJ1-6,.,.,TRBV6-5,TGTGCCAGCCGTCCCGGGTCGAATTCACCCCTCCACTTT,CASRPGSNSPLHF
TRBJ2-3,once,TRBD1,TRBV3-1/TRBV3-2,TGTGCCAGCAGCCAAACCGGGACAGGGGCCACAGATACGCAGTATTTT,CASSQTGTGATDTQYF
TRBJ1-5,.,.,TRBV28,TGTGCCAGCGACCGAATTGGACAGATCAATCAGCCCCAGCATTTT,CASDRIGQINQPQHF
TRBJ1-2,.,.,TRBV9,TGTGCCAGCAGCGTAAATGCGGGGCGAGGTGGCTACACCTTC,CASSVNAGRGGYTF